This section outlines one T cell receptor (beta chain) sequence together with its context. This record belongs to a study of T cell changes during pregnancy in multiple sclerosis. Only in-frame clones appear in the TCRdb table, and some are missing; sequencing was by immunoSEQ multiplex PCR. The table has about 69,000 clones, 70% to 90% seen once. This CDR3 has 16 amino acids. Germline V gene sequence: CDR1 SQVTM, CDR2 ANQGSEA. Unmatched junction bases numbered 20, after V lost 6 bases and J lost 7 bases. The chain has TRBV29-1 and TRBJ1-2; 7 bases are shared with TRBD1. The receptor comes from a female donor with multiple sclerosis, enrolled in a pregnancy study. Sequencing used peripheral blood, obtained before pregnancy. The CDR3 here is CSVIPGTDHHSSGYTF. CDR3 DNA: TGCAGCGTCATCCCCGGGACAGATCACCATTCTAGTGGCTACACCTTC.